These T cell receptor beta chains were read from a single sample in a study of CD8+ T cells in alopecia areata. Only in-frame clones appear in the TCRdb table, and some are missing; sequencing was by immunoSEQ multiplex PCR. The top ten clones hold around 5.7% of a sample with 120,000 or so clones, approximately 60% of them seen once. The sample was CD4+ T cells sorted from blood, taken at week 4, from a patient treated with tofacitinib. These receptors were obtained from a human donor with alopecia areata. Both conserved end residues are part of each CDR3. D genes are given only for firm matches. A row's size may be missing; if present it is once, few, many or a size class.

d_gene: NA
v_gene: TRBV4-1
j_gene: TRBJ1-4
abundance: few
CDR3nt: TGCGCCAGCAGCCGGCTTGTCGGGCTCAATGAAAAACTGTTTTTT
CDR3aa: CASSRLVGLNEKLFF

d_gene: NA
v_gene: TRBV14
j_gene: TRBJ2-7
abundance: NA
CDR3nt: TGTGCCAGCAGCCAAGATGAGGCCCTTCGGCAGTACTTC
CDR3aa: CASSQDEALRQYF

d_gene: NA
v_gene: TRBV27
j_gene: TRBJ1-3
abundance: NA
CDR3nt: TGTGCCAGCAGTGCCCGTATACCTGGAAACACCATATATTTT
CDR3aa: CASSARIPGNTIYF

d_gene: NA
v_gene: TRBV30
j_gene: TRBJ2-3
abundance: NA
CDR3nt: TGTGCCTGGAGTGGAGGCTGGCAAACAGATACGCAGTATTTT
CDR3aa: CAWSGGWQTDTQYF

d_gene: TRBD2
v_gene: TRBV9
j_gene: TRBJ2-1
abundance: NA
CDR3nt: TGTGCCAGCAGCGTAGGAACGGGGGGTCTTTACTCGCAGTTCTTC
CDR3aa: CASSVGTGGLYSQFF

d_gene: TRBD1
v_gene: TRBV5-4
j_gene: TRBJ2-2
abundance: NA
CDR3nt: TGTGCCAGCAGCCTCCCGGGACAGGGTGGCACCGGGGAGCTGTTTTTT
CDR3aa: CASSLPGQGGTGELFF

d_gene: TRBD1
v_gene: TRBV9
j_gene: TRBJ2-3
abundance: NA
CDR3nt: TGTGCCAGCAGCCGCCGGGACAGTTACACAGATACGCAGTATTTT
CDR3aa: CASSRRDSYTDTQYF

d_gene: NA
v_gene: TRBV29-1
j_gene: TRBJ1-2
abundance: once
CDR3nt: TGCAGCGGGGGGGACGCGAACTATGGCTACACCTTC
CDR3aa: CSGGDANYGYTF

d_gene: TRBD2
v_gene: TRBV7-2
j_gene: TRBJ2-7
abundance: NA
CDR3nt: TGTGCCAGCAGCACCGGACTAGCGGGATTGGAGGAGCAGTACTTC
CDR3aa: CASSTGLAGLEEQYF

d_gene: NA
v_gene: TRBV4-3
j_gene: TRBJ1-5
abundance: NA
CDR3nt: TGCGCCAGCAGCCAAGATATAAACTTAGGCAATCAGCCCCAGCATTTT
CDR3aa: CASSQDINLGNQPQHF

d_gene: TRBD1
v_gene: TRBV2
j_gene: TRBJ2-2
abundance: NA
CDR3nt: TGTGCCAGCAGGGCGACAGGGTCAACCGGGGAGCTGTTTTTT
CDR3aa: CASRATGSTGELFF

d_gene: NA
v_gene: TRBV10-3
j_gene: TRBJ2-5
abundance: NA
CDR3nt: TGTGCCATCAGTGAGTTCGACCAACTAGCCAAAGAGACCCAGTACTTC
CDR3aa: CAISEFDQLAKETQYF

d_gene: NA
v_gene: TRBV29-1
j_gene: TRBJ1-1
abundance: NA
CDR3nt: TGCAGCGTAGCAAGGGAGACTGAAGCTTTCTTT
CDR3aa: CSVARETEAFF

d_gene: NA
v_gene: TRBV29-1
j_gene: TRBJ2-7
abundance: NA
CDR3nt: TGCAGCGTTGTAAGGGGCCTCACCAGCTACGAGCAGTACTTC
CDR3aa: CSVVRGLTSYEQYF

d_gene: TRBD1
v_gene: TRBV7-8
j_gene: TRBJ1-5
abundance: few
CDR3nt: TGTGCCAGCAGCGGGAGGTCGGGACAGGGCGTCCAGCCCCAGCATTTT
CDR3aa: CASSGRSGQGVQPQHF

d_gene: NA
v_gene: TRBV6-5
j_gene: TRBJ1-2
abundance: NA
CDR3nt: TGTGCCAGCAGTAGGCTCCAGGGCCCTTATGGCTACACCTTC
CDR3aa: CASSRLQGPYGYTF

d_gene: TRBD2
v_gene: TRBV30
j_gene: TRBJ2-5
abundance: NA
CDR3nt: TGTGCCTGGAAGGAAGGCGGGAGATTGGAGACCCAGTACTTC
CDR3aa: CAWKEGGRLETQYF

d_gene: NA
v_gene: TRBV29-1
j_gene: TRBJ1-2
abundance: few
CDR3nt: TGCAGCGCCCGAAACTTGGGCTATGGCTACACCTTC
CDR3aa: CSARNLGYGYTF

d_gene: NA
v_gene: TRBV19
j_gene: TRBJ2-7
abundance: NA
CDR3nt: TGTGCCAGTAGTAGGAATTACGAGCAGTACTTC
CDR3aa: CASSRNYEQYF

d_gene: NA
v_gene: TRBV30
j_gene: TRBJ2-5
abundance: NA
CDR3nt: TGTGCCTGGAGTCTCCTCGGGGGACAAGAGACCCAGTACTTC
CDR3aa: CAWSLLGGQETQYF

d_gene: NA
v_gene: TRBV29-1
j_gene: TRBJ2-5
abundance: once
CDR3nt: TGCAGCGTTGAGCGGAATAGGCAAGAGACCCAGTACTTC
CDR3aa: CSVERNRQETQYF

d_gene: NA
v_gene: TRBV11-1
j_gene: TRBJ2-6
abundance: NA
CDR3nt: TGTGCCAGCAGCTTAGTACGGTCTGGGGCCAACGTCCTGACTTTC
CDR3aa: CASSLVRSGANVLTF

d_gene: NA
v_gene: TRBV2
j_gene: TRBJ2-3
abundance: NA
CDR3nt: TGTGCCAGCAGAGGCGGGAACACAGATACGCAGTATTTT
CDR3aa: CASRGGNTDTQYF

d_gene: NA
v_gene: TRBV4-1
j_gene: TRBJ1-2
abundance: NA
CDR3nt: TGCGCCAGCAGCCAAGAGGAGGACAAGAACTATGGCTACACCTTC
CDR3aa: CASSQEEDKNYGYTF

d_gene: TRBD1
v_gene: TRBV18
j_gene: TRBJ2-7
abundance: once
CDR3nt: TGTGCCAGCTCCCCCGGGACAGGGAATCTCGAGCAGTACTTC
CDR3aa: CASSPGTGNLEQYF

d_gene: TRBD2
v_gene: TRBV19
j_gene: TRBJ2-7
abundance: few
CDR3nt: TGTGCCAGTAGTATGGCTAGCGGGACCTACGAGCAGTACTTC
CDR3aa: CASSMASGTYEQYF

d_gene: TRBD1
v_gene: TRBV5-1
j_gene: TRBJ2-5
abundance: once
CDR3nt: TGCGCCAGCAGGATGGGACAGTTCCAAGAGACCCAGTACTTC
CDR3aa: CASRMGQFQETQYF

d_gene: NA
v_gene: TRBV19
j_gene: TRBJ2-2
abundance: NA
CDR3nt: TGTGCCAGTAGGTACACCGGGGAGCTGTTTTTT
CDR3aa: CASRYTGELFF

d_gene: NA
v_gene: TRBV15
j_gene: TRBJ2-6
abundance: few
CDR3nt: TGTGCCACCAGCTACGAGCGCTCTGGGGCCAACGTCCTGACTTTC
CDR3aa: CATSYERSGANVLTF

d_gene: NA
v_gene: TRBV4-1
j_gene: TRBJ2-3
abundance: NA
CDR3nt: TGCGCCAGCAGCCAATCGTCCGTTGGAGGCACAGATACGCAGTATTTT
CDR3aa: CASSQSSVGGTDTQYF